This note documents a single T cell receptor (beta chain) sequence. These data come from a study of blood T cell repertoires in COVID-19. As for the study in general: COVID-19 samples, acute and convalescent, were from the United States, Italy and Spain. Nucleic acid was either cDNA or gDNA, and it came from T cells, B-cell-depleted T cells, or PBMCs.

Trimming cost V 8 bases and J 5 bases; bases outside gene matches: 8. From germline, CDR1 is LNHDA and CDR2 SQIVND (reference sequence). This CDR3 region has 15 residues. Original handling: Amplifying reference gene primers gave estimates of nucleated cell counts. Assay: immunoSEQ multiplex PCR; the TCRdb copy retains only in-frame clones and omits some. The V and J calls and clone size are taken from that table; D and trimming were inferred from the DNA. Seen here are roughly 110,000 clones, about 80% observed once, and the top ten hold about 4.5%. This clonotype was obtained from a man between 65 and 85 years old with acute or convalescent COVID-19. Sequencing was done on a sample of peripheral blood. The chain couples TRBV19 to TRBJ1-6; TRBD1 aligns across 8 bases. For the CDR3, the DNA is TGTGCCAGTGGTCAGGGGGCGGTTAATAATTCACCCCTCCACTTT. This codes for CASGQGAVNNSPLHF.